Listed below are T cell receptor beta chains from one sample, sequenced in a study of T cells in Graves' hyperthyroidism and ophthalmopathy. TCRdb re-derived calls from the multiplex PCR reads in MiXCR, one entry per CDR3 protein. The sample yields around 350,000 distinct CDR3 sequences, 19% seen once. The sample was blood. The receptors derive from a woman younger than 35 with Graves' hyperthyroidism. The CDR3 runs from the conserved cysteine through the conserved F or W. A D gene is named only where the DNA matches it firmly. Only part of the rows carry a size: once, few, many, or a class if the clone is expanded.

V: TRBV29-1; J: TRBJ2-2; D: -; size: many; length: 12; DNA: TGCAGCGTTGCCCGATACACCGGGGAGCTGTTTTTT; CDR3: CSVARYTGELFF
V: TRBV27; J: TRBJ2-5; D: -; size: many; length: 15; DNA: TGTGCCAGCAGTTGGCGACACCCGGCTCAAGAGACCCAGTACTTC; CDR3: CASSWRHPAQETQYF
V: TRBV30; J: TRBJ2-4; D: -; size: many; length: 15; DNA: TGTGCCTGGAACCCTCAAGGGGGGACGGGAAACATTCAGTACTTC; CDR3: CAWNPQGGTGNIQYF
V: TRBV5-1; J: TRBJ2-2; D: -; size: many; length: 14; DNA: TGCGCCAGCAGCTTGGGCCAAGACACCGGGGAGCTGTTTTTT; CDR3: CASSLGQDTGELFF
V: TRBV29-1; J: TRBJ1-2; D: -; size: many; length: 13; DNA: TGCAGCGTTATGCGGCAGGGGCATGGAGGCTACACCTTC; CDR3: CSVMRQGHGGYTF
V: TRBV7-2; J: TRBJ2-7; D: -; size: many; length: 14; DNA: TGTGCCAGCAGCTTAGGGACTTGGATCTACGAGCAGTACTTC; CDR3: CASSLGTWIYEQYF
V: TRBV13; J: TRBJ1-2; D: TRBD1; size: few; length: 16; DNA: TGTGCCAGCAGCTTTATGACAGGGGGCTCGGCCTATGGCTACACCTTC; CDR3: CASSFMTGGSAYGYTF
V: TRBV19; J: TRBJ2-2; D: -; size: -; length: 13; DNA: TGTGCCAGTAAGGTTAGCGCGATCGGGGAGCTGTTTTTT; CDR3: CASKVSAIGELFF
V: TRBV28; J: TRBJ1-2; D: TRBD1; size: many; length: 14; DNA: TGTGCCAGCACCATGGGACAGAGGGACTATGGCTACGCCTTC; CDR3: CASTMGQRDYGYAF
V: TRBV7-9; J: TRBJ1-3; D: -; size: -; length: 15; DNA: TGTGCCAGCAGCTTGGGTTCCGCATCTGGAAACACCATATATTTT; CDR3: CASSLGSASGNTIYF
V: TRBV12-3/TRBV12-4; J: TRBJ2-7; D: -; size: many; length: 14; DNA: TGTGCCAGCACGTATAGTGGGGCCTCCTACGAGCAGTACTTC; CDR3: CASTYSGASYEQYF
V: TRBV3-1; J: TRBJ2-5; D: -; size: many; length: 14; DNA: TGTGCCAGCAGTCGGACCGGGACCTTGGAGGCCCAGTACTTC; CDR3: CASSRTGTLEAQYF
V: TRBV4-2; J: TRBJ1-1; D: TRBD1; size: -; length: 16; DNA: TGTGCCAGCAGCCAAGATAGGACAGGGCTTTGGACTGAAGCTTTCTTT; CDR3: CASSQDRTGLWTEAFF
V: TRBV10-3; J: TRBJ1-2; D: -; size: many; length: 15; DNA: TGTGCCGTGAAACCGAGTGAGAATCCTAACTATGGCTACACCTTC; CDR3: CAVKPSENPNYGYTF
V: TRBV12-3/TRBV12-4; J: TRBJ1-1; D: TRBD1; size: many; length: 13; DNA: TGTGCCAGCAGCCCGAACAGGGGTACTGAAGCTTTCTTT; CDR3: CASSPNRGTEAFF
V: TRBV6-1; J: TRBJ1-1; D: TRBD1; size: many; length: 17; DNA: TGTGCCAGCAGTGAAGTTTGGGGGCAGGGGGTCACCACTGAAGCTTTCTTT; CDR3: CASSEVWGQGVTTEAFF
V: TRBV12-3/TRBV12-4; J: TRBJ1-2; D: -; size: many; length: 15; DNA: TGTGCCAGCAGTTTGTTCGCCGGGCTAGGGTATGGCTACACCTTC; CDR3: CASSLFAGLGYGYTF
V: TRBV24-1; J: TRBJ1-5; D: -; size: -; length: 14; DNA: TGTGCCACCAGTGAGCCGGGGAGCAATCAGCCCCAGCATTTT; CDR3: CATSEPGSNQPQHF
V: TRBV15; J: TRBJ1-6; D: -; size: many; length: 14; DNA: TGTGCCACCAGCGTTAGAGTAACGGGTTCACCCCTCCACTTT; CDR3: CATSVRVTGSPLHF
V: TRBV7-2; J: TRBJ1-1; D: -; size: -; length: 11; DNA: TGTGCCAGCAGCGCCGCGTGGGAAGCTTTCTTT; CDR3: CASSAAWEAFF
V: TRBV6-4; J: TRBJ2-2; D: -; size: many; length: 18; DNA: TGTGCCAGCAACCTAAAAATCGTATCCCTGGAGGACACCGGGGAGCTGTTTTTT; CDR3: CASNLKIVSLEDTGELFF
V: TRBV7-2; J: TRBJ2-7; D: -; size: many; length: 13; DNA: TGTGCCAGCAGCTTAAGTGTAGTTACCGAGCAGTACTTC; CDR3: CASSLSVVTEQYF
V: TRBV14; J: TRBJ1-2; D: -; size: -; length: 13; DNA: TGTGCCAGCAGCCAGACCGGGGGCGGTGGCTACACCTTC; CDR3: CASSQTGGGGYTF
V: TRBV7-9; J: TRBJ2-5; D: -; size: many; length: 14; DNA: TGTGCCAGCAGCCCCGACAGGTCGGGGTGGACCCAGTACTTC; CDR3: CASSPDRSGWTQYF
V: TRBV19; J: TRBJ2-2; D: -; size: many; length: 14; DNA: TGTGCCAGTAGTGGGCGAGCGAACACCGGGGAGCTGTTTTTT; CDR3: CASSGRANTGELFF
V: TRBV20-1; J: TRBJ1-1; D: -; size: many; length: 15; DNA: TGCAGTGCTCTTGAACTCGGGGGGTCGTACACTGAAGCTTTCTTT; CDR3: CSALELGGSYTEAFF
V: TRBV28; J: TRBJ1-4; D: -; size: many; length: 12; DNA: TGTGCCAGCAGCCCAGGGCGGCAGAGGCTGTTTTTT; CDR3: CASSPGRQRLFF
V: TRBV9; J: TRBJ2-7; D: -; size: many; length: 15; DNA: TGTGCCAGCAGCGTAGGGAAGGATAGAATTTACGAGCAGTACTTC; CDR3: CASSVGKDRIYEQYF
V: TRBV28; J: TRBJ1-5; D: -; size: many; length: 15; DNA: TGTGCCAGCAGTTCCACGCCGGGGGGAAATCAGCCCCAGCATTTT; CDR3: CASSSTPGGNQPQHF
V: TRBV14; J: TRBJ2-5; D: TRBD1; size: few; length: 15; DNA: TGTGCCAGCAGCCAAGTGGGACAGGGGCGGGAGACCCAGTACTTC; CDR3: CASSQVGQGRETQYF
V: TRBV7-3; J: TRBJ1-2; D: -; size: many; length: 13; DNA: TGTGCCAGCAGCCAGCGGGACGGAAGCGGCTACACCTTC; CDR3: CASSQRDGSGYTF
V: TRBV28; J: TRBJ1-2; D: TRBD1; size: many; length: 14; DNA: TGTGCCAGCAGTGGGGACAGGGGGGACTATGGCTACACCTTC; CDR3: CASSGDRGDYGYTF
V: TRBV6-5; J: TRBJ1-1; D: -; size: many; length: 16; DNA: TGTGCCAGCATCTTAGGGGCGCGGGCCCTGAACACTGAAGCTTTCTTT; CDR3: CASILGARALNTEAFF
V: TRBV29-1; J: TRBJ1-1; D: -; size: many; length: 12; DNA: TGCAGCGGATTGAGAGGGGACACTGAAGCTTTCTTT; CDR3: CSGLRGDTEAFF
V: TRBV5-1; J: TRBJ1-2; D: -; size: -; length: 13; DNA: TGCGCCGGTCCTCCCTCGGGGCGCGGAGGCTACACCTTC; CDR3: CAGPPSGRGGYTF
V: TRBV19; J: TRBJ2-6; D: -; size: many; length: 17; DNA: TGTGCCAGTAGTAGGGCAGGGGCCAACTCTGGGGCCAACGTCCTGACTTTC; CDR3: CASSRAGANSGANVLTF
V: TRBV5-4; J: TRBJ2-5; D: -; size: -; length: 14; DNA: TGTGCCAGCAGCTTACTAGCAGTCCAAGAGACCCAGTACTTC; CDR3: CASSLLAVQETQYF
V: TRBV9; J: TRBJ2-7; D: TRBD2; size: many; length: 13; DNA: TGTGCCACTTCCCGGGGGGAAGCGTACGAGCAGTACTTC; CDR3: CATSRGEAYEQYF
V: TRBV7-2; J: TRBJ2-2; D: -; size: many; length: 15; DNA: TGTGCCAGCAGCCCACTTGGGGCGTGGACCGGGGAGCTGTTTTTT; CDR3: CASSPLGAWTGELFF
V: TRBV6-1; J: TRBJ2-5; D: TRBD1; size: many; length: 14; DNA: TGTGCCAGCAGTCTTGACAGGGGGCGGGAGACCCAGTACTTC; CDR3: CASSLDRGRETQYF
V: TRBV9; J: TRBJ1-3; D: TRBD1; size: few; length: 17; DNA: TGTGCCAGTCCGGACAGGATAAGAGAGGGCTCTGGAAACACCATATATTTT; CDR3: CASPDRIREGSGNTIYF
V: TRBV25-1; J: TRBJ1-5; D: -; size: -; length: 13; DNA: TGTGCCAGCAGCGAGCATGGGAATCAGCCCCAGCATTTT; CDR3: CASSEHGNQPQHF
V: TRBV2; J: TRBJ2-5; D: -; size: -; length: 12; DNA: TGTGCCAGCAGTGACAAGGTCGAGACCCAGCACTTC; CDR3: CASSDKVETQHF
V: TRBV5-1; J: TRBJ2-7; D: TRBD1; size: many; length: 15; DNA: TGCGCCAGCAGCTCGGATACTAGGACAGGGAACGAGCAGTACTTC; CDR3: CASSSDTRTGNEQYF
V: TRBV5-1; J: TRBJ1-1; D: TRBD1; size: many; length: 15; DNA: TGCGCCAGCAGCCTCCAGGAGGGGGCAGGGACTGAAGCTTTCTTT; CDR3: CASSLQEGAGTEAFF
V: TRBV6-1; J: TRBJ2-7; D: -; size: many; length: 14; DNA: TGTGCCAGCAGCACCGGGCCCTACTCCTACGAGCAGTACTTC; CDR3: CASSTGPYSYEQYF
V: TRBV7-2; J: TRBJ1-2; D: -; size: -; length: 13; DNA: TGTGCCAGCAGCTCACAGGTGTGGGGTGGCTACACCTTC; CDR3: CASSSQVWGGYTF
V: TRBV4-1; J: TRBJ2-5; D: -; size: few; length: 14; DNA: TGCGCCAGCAGCCAAGAGTCAGGGAGAGAGACCCAGTACTTC; CDR3: CASSQESGRETQYF
V: TRBV12-3/TRBV12-4; J: TRBJ2-2; D: -; size: many; length: 14; DNA: TGTGCCAGCACCCACAGGGTGAACACCGGGGAGCTGTTTTTT; CDR3: CASTHRVNTGELFF
V: TRBV12-3/TRBV12-4; J: TRBJ1-2; D: -; size: many; length: 16; DNA: TGTGCCAGCAGCGGAGATGTGGGACACGTATTCTATGGCTACACCTTC; CDR3: CASSGDVGHVFYGYTF
V: TRBV5-1; J: TRBJ2-2; D: -; size: -; length: 18; DNA: TGCGCCAGCAGCTTGGCGGTGACGGGAACACAAAGGGACGGGGAGCTGTTTTTT; CDR3: CASSLAVTGTQRDGELFF
V: TRBV7-9; J: TRBJ2-7; D: -; size: many; length: 13; DNA: TGTGCCAGCAACTCGTGGGGGGCCGGGGAGCAGTACTTC; CDR3: CASNSWGAGEQYF
V: TRBV15; J: TRBJ1-1; D: TRBD1; size: many; length: 15; DNA: TGTGCCACCAGCAGAGAGGACAGGAAGAACACTGAAGCTTTCTTT; CDR3: CATSREDRKNTEAFF
V: TRBV5-1; J: TRBJ1-5; D: -; size: -; length: 13; DNA: TGCGCCAGCAGCTTGGAGGGGTTACAGCCCCAGCATTTT; CDR3: CASSLEGLQPQHF